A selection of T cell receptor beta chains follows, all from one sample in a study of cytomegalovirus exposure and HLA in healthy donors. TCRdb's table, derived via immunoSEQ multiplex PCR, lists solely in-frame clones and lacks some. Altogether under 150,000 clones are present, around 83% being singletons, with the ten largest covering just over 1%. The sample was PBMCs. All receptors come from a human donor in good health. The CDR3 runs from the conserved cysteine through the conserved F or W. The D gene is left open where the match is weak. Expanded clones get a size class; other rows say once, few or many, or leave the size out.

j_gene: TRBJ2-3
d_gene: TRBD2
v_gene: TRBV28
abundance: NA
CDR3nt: TGTGCCAGCAGAACAACGGGGGGGCCATCAGATACGCAGTATTTT
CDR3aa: CASRTTGGPSDTQYF

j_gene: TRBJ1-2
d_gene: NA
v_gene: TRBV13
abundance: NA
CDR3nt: TGTGCCAGCAGCCGGTTCGGGGAAAAACCATCCAAGAGAGGCTACACCTTC
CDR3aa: CASSRFGEKPSKRGYTF

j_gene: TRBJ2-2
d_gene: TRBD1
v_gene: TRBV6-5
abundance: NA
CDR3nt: TGTGCCACAAGGACAGGGTGGGGCACCGGGGAGCTGTTTTTT
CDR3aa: CATRTGWGTGELFF

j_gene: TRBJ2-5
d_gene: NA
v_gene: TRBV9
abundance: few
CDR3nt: TGTGCCAGCAGCCGCCCAACAGGGTGGGAGACCCAGTACTTC
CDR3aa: CASSRPTGWETQYF

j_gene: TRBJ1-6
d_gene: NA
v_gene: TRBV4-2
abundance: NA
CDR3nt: TGTGCCAGCAGGCGGGTGGGGGCAGCAAATTCACCCCTCCACTTT
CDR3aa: CASRRVGAANSPLHF

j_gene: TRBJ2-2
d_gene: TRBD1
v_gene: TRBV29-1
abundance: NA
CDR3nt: TGCAGCGTTGAAGGAACGGGACAGACAAACACCGGGGAGCTGTTTTTT
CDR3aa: CSVEGTGQTNTGELFF

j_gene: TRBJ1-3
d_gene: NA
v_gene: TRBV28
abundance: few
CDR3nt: TGTGCCAGTGGAAGGGGAGGCTCTGGAAACACCATATATTTT
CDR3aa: CASGRGGSGNTIYF

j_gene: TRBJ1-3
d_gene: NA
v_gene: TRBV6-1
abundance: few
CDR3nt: TGTGCCAGCAGTGAAGCGTCGGTTGGAAACACCATATATTTT
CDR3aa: CASSEASVGNTIYF

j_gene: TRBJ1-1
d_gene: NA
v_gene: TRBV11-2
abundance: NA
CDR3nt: TGTGCCAGCAGCTTACAGTACACTGAAGCTTTCTTT
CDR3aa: CASSLQYTEAFF

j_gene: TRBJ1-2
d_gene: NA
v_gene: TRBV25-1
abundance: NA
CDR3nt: TGTGCCAGCAGTGATCGCGGCCGCGGGGGGGGCTACACCTTC
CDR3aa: CASSDRGRGGGYTF

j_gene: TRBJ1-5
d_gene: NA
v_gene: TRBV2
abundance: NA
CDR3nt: TGTGCCAGCAGTGAATCGGAGTATAGCAATCAGCCCCAGCATTTT
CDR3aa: CASSESEYSNQPQHF

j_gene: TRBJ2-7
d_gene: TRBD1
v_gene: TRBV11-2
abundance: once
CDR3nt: TGTGCCAGCCGTGTTACCGGGACAGTGGACGAGCAGTACTTC
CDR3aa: CASRVTGTVDEQYF

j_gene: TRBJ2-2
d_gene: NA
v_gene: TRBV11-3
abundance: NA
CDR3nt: TGTGCCAGCAGCTTGCGGGACCCCGGGGAGCTGTTTTTT
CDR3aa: CASSLRDPGELFF

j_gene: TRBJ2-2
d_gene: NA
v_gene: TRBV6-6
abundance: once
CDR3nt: TGTGCCAGCAGTTACTCTTACAGGAACACCGGGGAGCTGTTTTTT
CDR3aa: CASSYSYRNTGELFF

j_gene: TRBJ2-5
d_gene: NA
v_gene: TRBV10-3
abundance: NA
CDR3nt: TGTGCCATCAGGGGGGGACCGGGGGAGGCCCAAGAGACCCAGTACTTC
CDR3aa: CAIRGGPGEAQETQYF

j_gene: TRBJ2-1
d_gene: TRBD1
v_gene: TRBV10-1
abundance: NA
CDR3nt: TGCGCCAGCAGTGAGTCAGGGACAGGGTACAATGAGCAGTTCTTC
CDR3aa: CASSESGTGYNEQFF

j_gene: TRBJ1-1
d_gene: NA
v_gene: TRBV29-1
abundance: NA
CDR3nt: TGCAGCGTTGAACCGGGACATTGGGTGGGTGAAGCTTTCTTT
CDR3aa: CSVEPGHWVGEAFF

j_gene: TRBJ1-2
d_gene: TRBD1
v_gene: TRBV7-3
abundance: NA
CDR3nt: TGTGCCAGCAGCTTAACGTTTGACAGGGATCTAAGGGGCTACACCTTC
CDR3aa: CASSLTFDRDLRGYTF

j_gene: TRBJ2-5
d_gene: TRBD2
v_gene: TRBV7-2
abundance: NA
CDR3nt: TGTGCCAGCAGCTTAGTGTATAGCGGGGGGGCGGAGACCCAGTACTTC
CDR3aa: CASSLVYSGGAETQYF

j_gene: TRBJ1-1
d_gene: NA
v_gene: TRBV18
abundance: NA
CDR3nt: TGTGCCAGCTCACCGCGGCAGCTGATGAACACTGAAGCTTTCTTT
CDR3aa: CASSPRQLMNTEAFF

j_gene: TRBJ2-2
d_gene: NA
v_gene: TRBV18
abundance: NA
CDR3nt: TGTGCCAGCTCACCGCGGGGACCGAACACCGGGGAGCTGTTTTTT
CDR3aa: CASSPRGPNTGELFF

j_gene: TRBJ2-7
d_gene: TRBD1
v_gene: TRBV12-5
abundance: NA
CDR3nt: TGTGCTAGTGGTTCCGGGACAGGGGAGTCATACGAGCAGTACTTC
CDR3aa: CASGSGTGESYEQYF

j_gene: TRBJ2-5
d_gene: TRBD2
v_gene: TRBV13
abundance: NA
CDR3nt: TGTGCCAGCAGCTTAGGCGGGGGGGCCTGGGAGACCCAGTACTTC
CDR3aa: CASSLGGGAWETQYF

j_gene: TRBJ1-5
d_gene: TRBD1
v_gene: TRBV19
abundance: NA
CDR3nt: TGTGCCAGTAGTCTTTGGGACAGGGGAAAGGGACAGCCCCAGCATTTT
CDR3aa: CASSLWDRGKGQPQHF

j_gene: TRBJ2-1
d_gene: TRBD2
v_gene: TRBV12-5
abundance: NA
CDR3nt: TGTGCTAGTGGTTTGCGGGGGGATGAGCAGTTCTTC
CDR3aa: CASGLRGDEQFF

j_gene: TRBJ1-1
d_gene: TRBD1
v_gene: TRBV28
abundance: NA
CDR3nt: TGTGCCAGCGCCGGGACAGGGGGCCTCGGGACTGAAGCTTTCTTT
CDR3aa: CASAGTGGLGTEAFF

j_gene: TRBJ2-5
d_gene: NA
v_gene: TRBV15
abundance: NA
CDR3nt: TGTGCCACCAGCAGAGATGCGGAGACCCAGTACTTC
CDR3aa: CATSRDAETQYF

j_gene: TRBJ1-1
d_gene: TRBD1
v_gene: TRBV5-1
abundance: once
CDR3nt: TGCGCCAGCAGCTCCCGAGACAGGGTCGGGGGCACTGAAGCTTTCTTT
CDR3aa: CASSSRDRVGGTEAFF

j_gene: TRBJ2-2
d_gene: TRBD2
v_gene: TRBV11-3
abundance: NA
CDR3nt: TGTGCCAGCAGCTTAGGGGGTCTAGCGGGGAACACCGGGGAGCTGTTTTTT
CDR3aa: CASSLGGLAGNTGELFF

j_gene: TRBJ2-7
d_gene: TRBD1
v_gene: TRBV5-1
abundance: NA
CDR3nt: TGCGCCAGCAGCTTGGGTCGGACAGGGGTTTCCCACGAGCAGTACTTC
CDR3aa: CASSLGRTGVSHEQYF

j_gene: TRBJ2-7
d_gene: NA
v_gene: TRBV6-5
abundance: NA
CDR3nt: TGTGCCAGCAGTGTCAACAGGGCACCCTACGAGCAGTACTTC
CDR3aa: CASSVNRAPYEQYF

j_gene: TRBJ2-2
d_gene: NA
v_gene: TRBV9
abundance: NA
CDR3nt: TGTGCCAGCAGCGTAGAGGTAGCGATCGCGAACACCGGGGAGCTGTTTTTT
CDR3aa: CASSVEVAIANTGELFF

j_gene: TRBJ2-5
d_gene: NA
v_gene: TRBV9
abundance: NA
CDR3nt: TGTGCCAGCAGCGCCGCCTCCGGAGGCGAGACCCAGTACTTC
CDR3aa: CASSAASGGETQYF

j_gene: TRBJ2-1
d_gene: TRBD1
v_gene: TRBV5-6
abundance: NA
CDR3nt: TGTGCCAGCAGCTTGGGGGGACAGGTTATGGGCAATGAGCAGTTCTTC
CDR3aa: CASSLGGQVMGNEQFF

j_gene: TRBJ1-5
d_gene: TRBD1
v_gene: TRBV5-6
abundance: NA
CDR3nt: TGTGCCAGCAGCCTCACAGCCGGGACAGGGGGCCGACAGCCCCAGCATTTT
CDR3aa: CASSLTAGTGGRQPQHF

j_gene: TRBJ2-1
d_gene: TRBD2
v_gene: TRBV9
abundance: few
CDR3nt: TGTGCCAGCAGCTCCCTAGCGGCCAATGAGCAGTTCTTC
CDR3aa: CASSSLAANEQFF

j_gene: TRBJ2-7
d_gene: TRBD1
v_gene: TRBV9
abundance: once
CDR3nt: TGTGCCAGCAGCGTAGGTAACAGGGGGTTCACCTACGAGCAGTACTTC
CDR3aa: CASSVGNRGFTYEQYF

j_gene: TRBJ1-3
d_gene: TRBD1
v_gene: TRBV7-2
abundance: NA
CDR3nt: TGTGCCAGCAGCCCCCAGCCAGGGGGCAGTGGAAACACCATATATTTT
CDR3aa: CASSPQPGGSGNTIYF

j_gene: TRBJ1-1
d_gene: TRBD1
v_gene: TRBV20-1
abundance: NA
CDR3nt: TGCAGTGCTAGTAGGGGGCAAGTGGCTTTCTTT
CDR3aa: CSASRGQVAFF

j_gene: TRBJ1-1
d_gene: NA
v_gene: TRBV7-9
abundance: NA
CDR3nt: TGTGCCAGCAGCTCAACGGGAATCTTAAACACTGAAGCTTTCTTT
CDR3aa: CASSSTGILNTEAFF

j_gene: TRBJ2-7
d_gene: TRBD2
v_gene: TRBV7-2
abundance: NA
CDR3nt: TGTGCCAGCAGCTCCCAGGCGCTAGCGGGGGGGCCTTACGAGCAGTACTTC
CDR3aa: CASSSQALAGGPYEQYF

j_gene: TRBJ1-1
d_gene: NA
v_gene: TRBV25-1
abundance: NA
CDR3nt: TGTGCCAGCAGTGAAAATATAATCGGCAGGGGCTACAATGAAGCTTTCTTT
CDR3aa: CASSENIIGRGYNEAFF